What follows are 27 T cell receptor beta chains derived from one specimen sequenced in a study of blood T cell repertoires in COVID-19. TCRdb keeps only in-frame clones here, not all; method: immunoSEQ multiplex PCR. In the table there are about 140,000 clones, over 65% of which are singletons. The sample was peripheral blood. The receptors here all came from a human donor in a cohort sampled during active COVID-19.

This sequence joins TRBV30 and TRBJ1-1; no firm D call. The CDR3 runs to 13 residues. Looked up from germline, CDR1 is GTSNPN and CDR2 is SVGIG (reference sequence). Trimming removed 0 bases from V and 1 base from J, with 6 bases in between. The CDR3 DNA is TGTGCCTGGAGTGTACAACCGAACACTGAAGCTTTCTTT. It translates to CAWSVQPNTEAFF.

This clone was seen many times. V is TRBV19 and J is TRBJ1-5; D not certain. V lost 4 bases and J lost 4, with 8 bases in between. The CDR3 is 13 amino acids. Germline-derived CDR1 and CDR2 are LNHDA and SQIVND (reference sequence). The CDR3 reads CASSTQRNQPQHF. The CDR3 nucleotides read TGTGCCAGTAGTACACAGCGGAATCAGCCCCAGCATTTT.

The chain recombines TRBV7-2 with TRBJ2-3, with 7 bases matching TRBD2. Germline assignment: CDR1 SGHTA and CDR2 FQGNSA. Trimming took 5 bases from V and 1 from J; bases not matched to a gene: 6. The CDR3 consists of 15 residues. The CDR3 nucleotides read TGTGCCAGCAGCCAAAGCGGGGCGCGCACAGATACGCAGTATTTT. Protein product: CASSQSGARTDTQYF.

This chain connects TRBV28 to TRBJ1-2, with a weak D call TRBD1 (5 bases). The germline CDR1 and CDR2 sequences are MDHEN and SYDVKM. Trimming took 6 bases from V and 8 from J, leaving 16 bases between them. The CDR3 contains 13 residues. CDR3 nucleotides: TGTGCCAGCAGCGATGGGGCTGGGAACGGCTACACCTTC. Translated: CASSDGAGNGYTF.

The V and J genes are TRBV18 and TRBJ2-2; 9 bases align to TRBD1. Trimming removed 4 bases from V and 6 bases from J; junction bases left unmatched: 9. The V gene's germline CDR1 is KGHSH and CDR2 LQKENI. This CDR3 spans 16 amino acids. The CDR3 region is CASSRSWTGDPGELFF. CDR3 sequence (DNA): TGTGCCAGCTCACGGTCTTGGACAGGGGACCCCGGGGAGCTGTTTTTT.

The V and J genes are TRBV7-8 and TRBJ1-2; no clear D. The V end was cut by 6 bases, the J end by 6 bases, with 11 bases between. Germline CDR1 is SGHVS and CDR2 is FQNEAQ. The CDR3 covers 12 residues. CDR3 in amino acids: CASRTMDHGYTF. The CDR3 DNA reads as TGTGCCAGCAGGACTATGGACCATGGCTACACCTTC.

The V gene is TRBV21-1, the J gene TRBJ2-7; the table names TRBD1, a call not compared with the DNA. TRBV21-1 counts as a pseudogene. The CDR3 length is 16 residues. CDR3 nucleotides: TGTGCCAGCAGCGCCGCCAAGTTACAGGGGGGGGACGAGCAGTACGTC. Translated, it gives CASSAAKLQGGDEQYV.

The rearrangement links TRBV7-2 to TRBJ2-5; maybe TRBD2 (5 bases). Trimming pared 5 bases from V and 5 bases from J, leaving 12 bases between. Germline assignment: CDR1 SGHTA and CDR2 FQGNSA. The CDR3 loop spans 13 amino acids. CDR3 bases: TGTGCCAGCAGCGTTCCAGGCGGGGAGACCCAGTACTTC. It translates to CASSVPGGETQYF. The variable domain in full, with the rest retrieved from reference TRBV7-2 and TRBJ2-5, is GAGVSQSPSNKVTEKGKDVELRCDPISGHTALYWYRQSLGQGLEFLIYFQGNSAPDKSGLPSDRFSAERTGGSVSTLTIQRTQQEDSAVYLCASSVPGGETQYFGPGTRLLVL.

V gene TRBV28 combines with J gene TRBJ2-2; D is ambiguous. This CDR3 has 14 residues. Looked up from germline, CDR1 is MDHEN and CDR2 is SYDVKM. Trimming took 5 bases from V and 5 from J, leaving 12 bases between them. The chain's CDR3 is CASSPPGQTGELFF. The CDR3 coding sequence is TGTGCCAGCAGTCCTCCAGGTCAGACCGGGGAGCTGTTTTTT. Full variable domain (remainder filled in from reference TRBV28 and TRBJ2-2): DVKVTQSSRYLVKRTGEKVFLECVQDMDHENMFWYRQDPGLGLRLIYFSYDVKMKEKGDIPEGYSVSREKKERFSLILESASTNQTSMYLCASSPPGQTGELFFGEGSRLTVL.

This clone has a single count. The chain links TRBV27 to TRBJ1-1, with D possibly TRBD1 on 5 matching bases. V lost 4 bases, J lost 1 base, and 13 bases lay in between. Germline V gene data show CDR1 as MNHEY and CDR2 as SMNVEV (reference sequence). The CDR3 runs to 15 residues. DNA for the CDR3: TGTGCCAGCAGTTACCGCGGGACGGCGAACACTGAAGCTTTCTTT. Its protein product is CASSYRGTANTEAFF.

The V gene is TRBV19, the J gene TRBJ1-6, with D possibly matching TRBD1 (5 bases). Germline V gene sequence: CDR1 LNHDA, CDR2 SQIVND (reference sequence). CDR3 size: 15 residues. V was pared by 6 bases and J by 8 bases, with 17 bases between. The CDR3 here is CASSPGQPSDSPLHF. The CDR3, as DNA: TGTGCCAGTAGCCCAGGGCAGCCCTCCGATTCACCCCTCCACTTT.

The chain has TRBV19 and TRBJ1-1; 10 bases map to TRBD1. This CDR3 is 14 amino acids long. J gave up 4 bases and V 7 bases, and 6 bases lay outside the gene matches. CDR1 LNHDA and CDR2 SQIVND come from the germline V gene (reference sequence). CDR3 bases: TGTGCCAGTAAGACAGGGGGCGGGAGCACTGAAGCTTTCTTT. Protein: CASKTGGGSTEAFF.

A single count supports this clone. The chain recombines TRBV12-3 or TRBV12-4 with TRBJ1-1; D gene unclear. Trimming shortened V by 4 bases and J by 0 bases, and 6 bases separated the two germline ends. This CDR3 has 13 residues. DNA for the CDR3: TGTGCCAGCAGTTATCATCTGAACACTGAAGCTTTCTTT. Translated, it gives CASSYHLNTEAFF.

The rearrangement joins TRBV7-9 to TRBJ2-1; 15 bases line up with TRBD2. The V gene end was trimmed by 6 bases and the J gene end by 9 bases; junction bases not matched to a gene: 6. The length of the CDR3 is 15 residues. CDR1 is SEHNR, CDR2 FQNEAQ, per germline (reference sequence). The CDR3 region is CASSPGTSGRSEQFF. CDR3 DNA sequence: TGTGCCAGCAGTCCAGGGACTAGCGGGAGGTCTGAGCAGTTCTTC.

The chain is built from TRBV5-4 and TRBJ2-5; 9 nucleotides agree with TRBD2. The germline CDR1 and CDR2 sequences are SGHNT and YYREEE (reference sequence). V was clipped by 1 base and J by 4 bases; unmatched bases: 11. This CDR3 has 17 amino acids. CDR3 sequence (DNA): TGTGCCAGCAGCTTGAGATTCGGCGGGGGGGCCGGAGAGACCCAGTACTTC. Encoded protein: CASSLRFGGGAGETQYF.

The chain uses TRBV6-1 and TRBJ1-2; tentative D call: TRBD1 (6 bases). Germline V gives CDR1 MNHNS, CDR2 SASEGT. V lost 2 bases, J lost 4 bases, and 11 bases lay in between. The CDR3 runs 14 residues. CDR3 sequence: CASSERGTSYGYTF. As DNA, the CDR3 is TGTGCCAGCAGTGAAAGGGGGACCAGCTATGGCTACACCTTC.

Notes on this clone: Other DNA sequences in the sample encode the same CDR3. The rearrangement links TRBV18 to TRBJ1-1; weak D call: TRBD1 (5 bases). This CDR3 spans 15 amino acids. Per the germline V gene, CDR1 is KGHSH and CDR2 is LQKENI. The ends were cut back, 1 base at V and 3 bases at J, with 12 bases in the middle. The CDR3, as DNA: TGTGCCAGCTCACCACGAACCGGGGGGGACACTGAAGCTTTCTTT. Protein sequence: CASSPRTGGDTEAFF. The variable domain in full, with the rest retrieved from reference TRBV18 and TRBJ1-1, is NAGVMQNPRHLVRRRGQEARLRCSPMKGHSHVYWYRQLPEEGLKFMVYLQKENIIDESGMPKERFSAEFPKEGPSILRIQQVVRGDSAAYFCASSPRTGGDTEAFFGQGTRLTVV.

The table lists this clone with a count of one. The chain uses TRBV24-1 and TRBJ2-3; 7 bases are shared with TRBD1. CDR3 length equals 17 residues. The V gene end was trimmed by 2 bases and the J gene end by 3 bases; junction bases not matched to a gene: 10. Per the germline V gene, CDR1 is KGHDR and CDR2 is SFDVKD. CDR3 coding DNA: TGTGCCACCAGTGATTCCCCCACAGGGGTAGGTACAGATACGCAGTATTTT. Translated, it gives CATSDSPTGVGTDTQYF.

This clone was picked up one time. This chain uses TRBV4-2 with TRBJ2-1; 9 nucleotides align to TRBD2. This CDR3 spans 16 amino acids. J lost 6 bases, V lost 4 bases, and 10 bases had no gene match. The V gene's germline CDR1 is LGHNA and CDR2 YNFKEQ. The CDR3 protein is CASSPPVAGAINEQFF. The DNA for the CDR3 is TGTGCCAGCAGCCCTCCCGTAGCGGGAGCTATCAATGAGCAGTTCTTC.

The gene calls are TRBV7-9 and TRBJ2-1; a weak D match, TRBD2 (6 bases). The V gene lost 5 bases and the J gene lost 9 bases, with 17 bases spanning the gap. Germline V gene data show CDR1 as SEHNR and CDR2 as FQNEAQ (reference sequence). This CDR3 has 14 residues. For the CDR3, the DNA is TGTGCCAGCAGCCCGGGACTCTCACCCCGTGAGCAGTTCTTC. Translation gives CASSPGLSPREQFF.

The chain is built from TRBV2 and TRBJ2-6; the match to TRBD2 covers 8 bases. Germline V gene data show CDR1 as SNHLY and CDR2 as FYNNEI. CDR3 length: 13 amino acids. The V segment lost 11 bases and the J segment 4 bases; nucleotides outside the gene matches: 4. The CDR3 DNA reads TGTGCCCCCGGGAGGGAGGGGGCCAACGTCCTGACTTTC. As protein: CAPGREGANVLTF.

The CDR3 spells CASSQKQGAIGNTIYF. Written as DNA, the CDR3 is TGTGCCAGCAGCCAAAAACAGGGGGCAATTGGAAACACCATATATTTT. The J gene is TRBJ1-3, the V gene TRBV3-1 (or the pseudogene TRBV3-2); 9 bases align to TRBD1. J lost 3 bases, V lost 2 bases, and 5 bases had no gene match. CDR1 and CDR2 (germline): LGHDT, YNNKEL (reference sequence). This CDR3 is 16 amino acids long.

This clone was seen only once. The chain couples TRBV30 to TRBJ2-1; D is undetermined. The V and J ends lost 4 bases and 3 bases respectively, with 10 bases between them. CDR3 length: 13 residues. Germline CDR1 and CDR2: GTSNPN and SVGIG (reference sequence). The CDR3 spells CAWNRASYNEQFF. The CDR3 nucleotides are TGTGCCTGGAATAGAGCAAGCTACAATGAGCAGTTCTTC.

This chain links TRBV6-1 with TRBJ2-5, with 8 bases lining up with TRBD2. Germline V gene lookup returns CDR1 MNHNS and CDR2 SASEGT. Trimming removed 0 bases from V and 5 bases from J; junction bases left unmatched: 5. The CDR3 runs 15 residues. CDR3 DNA sequence: TGTGCCAGCAGTGAAGCCCAGCGGGAGACGGAGACCCAGTACTTC. Translating gives CASSEAQRETETQYF.

This rearrangement joins TRBV10-3 to TRBJ2-7; TRBD1 matches 7 bases. Germline CDR1 reads ENHRY; CDR2 reads SYGVKD. This CDR3 region has 17 residues. Trimming took 2 bases from V and 3 from J; bases not matched to a gene: 13. The CDR3 reads CAISESLTGKINYEQYF. Written as DNA, the CDR3 is TGTGCCATCAGTGAGAGTCTGACAGGGAAGATAAACTACGAGCAGTACTTC.

The J gene is TRBJ1-2, the V gene TRBV5-4, with TRBD1 matching over 10 bases. V was clipped by 3 bases and J by 5 bases; unmatched bases: 4. From germline, CDR1 is SGHNT and CDR2 YYREEE (reference sequence). The CDR3 consists of 14 residues. This CDR3 is CASSYGTGEYGYTF. The CDR3 nucleotides read TGTGCCAGCAGCTACGGGACAGGGGAGTATGGCTACACCTTC.

This rearrangement joins TRBV30 to TRBJ1-1; D is unclear. CDR3 length: 14 amino acids. Germline CDR1 GTSNPN, CDR2 SVGIG (reference sequence). V was cut by 4 bases and J by 3 bases, with 15 bases left in between. CDR3 region: CAWTTLRPYTEAFF. The CDR3, as DNA: TGTGCCTGGACCACCCTCAGGCCCTACACTGAAGCTTTCTTT.